The next 20 T cell receptor beta chains were all read from a single sample in a study of cytomegalovirus exposure and HLA in healthy donors. Use of 60 Vbeta and 13 Jbeta primers characterized the PCR. Assay used: immunoSEQ multiplex PCR; TCRdb lists only in-frame clones, some missing. The sample lists about 93,000 clones; over 75% were seen once. Sequenced material: PBMCs. The origin of the receptors is a boy younger than 18 in good health and CMV-seronegative.

V and J are TRBV11-2 and TRBJ2-7; D perhaps matches TRBD1 (5 bases). The germline V and J ends were trimmed by 0 bases and 5 bases, with 11 bases remaining between them. CDR3 length equals 14 residues. Germline V gene data show CDR1 as SGHAT and CDR2 as FQNNGV. The CDR3 region is CASSLDGHLDEQYF. CDR3 bases: TGTGCCAGCAGCTTAGATGGACACCTGGACGAGCAGTACTTC.

The chain employs TRBV15 and TRBJ1-1, with D perhaps TRBD1 (5 bases). This CDR3 comprises 13 residues. The V and J ends lost 6 bases and 1 base respectively, with 9 bases between them. The V gene's germline CDR1 is LNHNV and CDR2 YYDKDF (reference sequence). DNA for the CDR3: TGTGCCACCAGGGACACCCGGAACACTGAAGCTTTCTTT. Translation gives CATRDTRNTEAFF. The full variable domain, in which reference TRBV15 and TRBJ1-1 provide the parts outside the CDR3, is DAMVIQNPRYQVTQFGKPVTLSCSQTLNHNVMYWYQQKSSQAPKLLFHYYDKDFNNEADTPDNFQSRRPNTSFCFLDIRSPGLGDTAMYLCATRDTRNTEAFFGQGTRLTVV.

This clone was detected once. The chain combines TRBV4-3 with TRBJ2-1; the D is unclear. This CDR3 comprises 15 residues. V was clipped by 1 base and J by 4 bases, with 11 bases between them. CDR1 and CDR2 from the germline V gene are LGHNA and YSLEER. Here the CDR3 reads CASSQGGGAYNEQFF. DNA of the CDR3: TGCGCCAGCAGCCAAGGTGGCGGAGCTTACAATGAGCAGTTCTTC.

V and J are TRBV15 and TRBJ1-4; D call uncertain. Deletions cut 8 bases from V and 0 bases from J, with 10 bases between. Per germline, CDR1 LNHNV and CDR2 YYDKDF (reference sequence). The CDR3 is 14 residues long. CDR3 nucleotide sequence: TGTGCCACCTACGGGTTAGCAACTAATGAAAAACTGTTTTTT. Translating it yields CATYGLATNEKLFF.

V usage is TRBV11-1 and J usage is TRBJ1-3; 11 nucleotides agree with TRBD1. CDR3 size: 16 residues. Trimming at V came to 5 bases and at J to 1 base, leaving 4 bases not matched to a gene. The germline V gene encodes CDR1 SGHAT and CDR2 FQDESV (reference sequence). The CDR3 here is CASSLGQGASGNTIYF. CDR3 nucleotide sequence: TGTGCCAGCAGCCTCGGACAGGGGGCTTCTGGAAACACCATATATTTT.

The chain couples TRBV6-6 to TRBJ1-1, with D possibly matching TRBD1 (6 bases). The germline V gene has CDR1 MNHNY and CDR2 SVGAGI (reference sequence). This CDR3 is 14 amino acids long. The V end lost 3 bases, the J end lost 1 base, and 9 bases lay between the germline ends. This CDR3 reads CASSYQGGNTEAFF. Here the CDR3 DNA reads TGTGCCAGCAGTTATCAAGGGGGGAACACTGAAGCTTTCTTT.

The rearrangement joins TRBV7-8 to TRBJ2-7, with D possibly being TRBD2 (5 bases). This CDR3 is built from 15 residues. V shed 5 bases and J shed 6 bases, with 20 bases lying between them. In germline, CDR1 is SGHVS, CDR2 FQNEAQ. The CDR3 reads CASSPFFEGDVEQYF. The CDR3 bases are TGTGCCAGCAGCCCCTTTTTTGAGGGAGACGTCGAGCAGTACTTC.

The chain employs TRBV6-4 and TRBJ1-1; D not resolved. CDR3 length: 13 amino acids. Germline V gene sequence: CDR1 MRHNA, CDR2 SNTAGT. Trimming stripped 4 bases from V and 5 bases from J, with 11 bases between. The CDR3 DNA reads TGTGCCAGCAGTGTCGAGGGTGGGACTGAAGCTTTCTTT. Amino acids: CASSVEGGTEAFF.

The rearrangement links TRBV19 to TRBJ1-2; 7 positions agree with TRBD1. The V gene end was trimmed by 5 bases and the J gene end by 2 bases; junction bases not matched to a gene: 8. This CDR3 region has 15 residues. The germline V gene encodes CDR1 LNHDA and CDR2 SQIVND (reference sequence). This CDR3 is CASSPWTGQNYGYTF. The CDR3 DNA follows: TGTGCCAGTAGTCCCTGGACAGGCCAGAACTATGGCTACACCTTC.

The V gene is TRBV30, the J gene TRBJ1-1; D is ambiguous. The CDR3 extends over 13 amino acids. Germline V gene sequence: CDR1 GTSNPN, CDR2 SVGIG (reference sequence). Between the trimmed V and J ends, which lost 4 bases and 4 bases, there was a span of 13 bases. The CDR3 nucleotides read TGTGCCTGGAACGACAAAACGGCCACTGAAGCTTTCTTT. This translates into CAWNDKTATEAFF.

The rearrangement uses TRBV19 and TRBJ1-6; D might be TRBD1 (6 bases). This CDR3 has 15 residues. From germline, CDR1 is LNHDA and CDR2 SQIVND (reference sequence). Trimming pared 8 bases from V and 6 bases from J, leaving 17 bases between. The chain's CDR3 is CASGLGQTFNSPLHF. CDR3 bases: TGTGCCAGTGGCCTCGGACAGACATTTAATTCACCCCTCCACTTT. The full variable domain, with the rest looked up from reference TRBV19 and TRBJ1-6, is DGGITQSPKYLFRKEGQNVTLSCEQNLNHDAMYWYRQDPGQGLRLIYYSQIVNDFQKGDIAEGYSVSREKKESFPLTVTSAQKNPTAFYLCASGLGQTFNSPLHFGNGTRLTVT.

This rearrangement joins TRBV28 to TRBJ1-6, with TRBD1 matching over 9 bases. Germline-derived CDR1 and CDR2 are MDHEN and SYDVKM. The ends lost 5 bases at V and 6 bases at J; junction bases unmatched: 11. This CDR3 region has 17 residues. CDR3 nucleotides: TGTGCCAGCAGTCGAAGAAGGGGGGACAGGGCTAATTCACCCCTCCACTTT. It codes for CASSRRRGDRANSPLHF.

This chain connects TRBV4-1 to TRBJ2-5, with TRBD1 matching over 9 bases. Trimming at V came to 3 bases and at J to 5 bases, leaving 10 bases not matched to a gene. Looked up from germline, CDR1 is MGHRA and CDR2 is YSYEKL. This CDR3 region has 16 residues. The CDR3 region has the DNA TGCGCCAGCAGCCAGATTTCCGGGACAGGGCGGGAGACCCAGTACTTC. This codes for CASSQISGTGRETQYF.

The chain carries TRBV15 and TRBJ2-3, with 7 nucleotides matching TRBD2. The germline V gene encodes CDR1 LNHNV and CDR2 YYDKDF (reference sequence). The V gene end was trimmed by 4 bases and the J gene end by 6 bases; junction bases not matched to a gene: 4. CDR3 length: 13 amino acids. The CDR3 protein is CATSNRAGDTQYF. CDR3 bases: TGTGCCACCAGCAATCGAGCGGGGGATACGCAGTATTTT. The variable domain in full, with the rest retrieved from reference TRBV15 and TRBJ2-3, is DAMVIQNPRYQVTQFGKPVTLSCSQTLNHNVMYWYQQKSSQAPKLLFHYYDKDFNNEADTPDNFQSRRPNTSFCFLDIRSPGLGDTAMYLCATSNRAGDTQYFGPGTRLTVL.

This clone has just a few counts. V usage is TRBV27 and J usage is TRBJ2-5; D gene unclear. The CDR3 runs to 13 residues. Per the germline V gene, CDR1 is MNHEY and CDR2 is SMNVEV (reference sequence). V lost 6 bases and J 3 bases, leaving 11 bases between the germline ends. Here the CDR3 reads CASSPSRKETQYF. DNA of the CDR3: TGTGCCAGCAGCCCTAGTAGGAAAGAGACCCAGTACTTC.

This clone appeared once. The rearrangement uses TRBV5-1 and TRBJ2-1; TRBD1 aligns across 7 bases. CDR3 length: 14 residues. V shed 7 bases, J shed 0 bases, and the junction held 4 bases outside the gene matches. The V gene's germline CDR1 is SGHRS and CDR2 YFSETQ. This CDR3 is CASAWDSSYNEQFF. The CDR3 DNA follows: TGCGCCAGCGCTTGGGACAGCTCCTACAATGAGCAGTTCTTC.

The chain has TRBV5-4 and TRBJ2-2; 15 bases align to TRBD2. CDR1 is SGHNT, CDR2 YYREEE, per germline (reference sequence). V lost 3 bases, J lost 6 bases, and 3 bases stayed unmatched. The CDR3 spans 16 residues. CDR3 bases: TGTGCCAGCAGCTCTGGACTAGCGGGGGGGGCCGGGGAGCTGTTTTTT. Its protein is CASSSGLAGGAGELFF.

About this clone: At one boundary the junction diverges from the germline segment, which might be a read error. The chain carries TRBV7-8 and TRBJ2-4; 9 nucleotides match TRBD2. The CDR3 is made up of 16 amino acids. Germline V CDR1 and CDR2: SGHVS, FQNEAQ. The CDR3 nucleotides read TGTGCCAGCAGCTTACCTCCGGGACTAGCCCAAAACATTCAGTACTTC. Translating it yields CASSLPPGLAQNIQYF.

This sequence joins TRBV2 and TRBJ1-5, with 9 bases lining up with TRBD1. There are 16 residues in the CDR3. Trimming took 7 bases from V and 4 from J; bases not matched to a gene: 11. Germline CDR1 SNHLY, CDR2 FYNNEI. The CDR3 coding sequence is TGTGCCAGCACCAAAACAGGGGGCAAGGGAAATCAGCCCCAGCATTTT. Translated: CASTKTGGKGNQPQHF.

This chain joins TRBV4-3 and TRBJ2-7; D is undetermined. V gave up 0 bases and J gave up 7 bases, with 22 bases separating them. CDR3 length: 17 residues. Per the germline V gene, CDR1 is LGHNA and CDR2 is YSLEER. CDR3: CASSQDVLLSPKEEQYF. The CDR3 nucleotides read TGCGCCAGCAGCCAAGATGTGTTGCTCTCCCCTAAGGAGGAGCAGTACTTC.